This TCR beta chain comes out of a study of regulatory T cells in long-lasting Graves disease. The germline CDR1 and CDR2 sequences are SGHNT and YENEEA. This CDR3 is built from 15 residues. The trim removed 4 bases at V and 7 bases at J, leaving 7 bases unmatched. The time point here: newly diagnosed GD, antithyroid drugs for less than 3 months. Preparation of the TCR library used RNA extracted from PBMCs. Assembly of TCR beta libraries relied on iRepertoire HTBI primers together with Arm-PCR of CDR3 regions. TCRdb reanalysed the multiplex PCR reads using MiXCR and keeps one entry per CDR3 protein. Here the sample spans hundreds of thousands of distinct CDR3 sequences, 16% being singletons. Another study also made use of these data, one on T cells in Graves' hyperthyroidism and ophthalmopathy. That source adds: Within blood appeared most thyroid clonotypes that had expanded above 0.001.

The specimen comprised peripheral blood mononuclear cells (PBMCs), sampled at new diagnosis, from a patient treated with antithyroid drugs. The V and J genes are TRBV11-3 and TRBJ1-6, with 7 nucleotides matching TRBD1. The source is a woman aged 25-40 years with Graves disease. The CDR3 nucleotides read TGTGCCAGCAGCTCGTACAGGGGAGGGAATTCACCCCTCCACTTT. Protein sequence: CASSSYRGGNSPLHF.